This TCR beta chain comes out of a study of blood T cell repertoires in COVID-19. For the study at large: Whether acute or convalescent, the COVID-19 samples came from the United States, Italy and Spain. Nucleic acid was either cDNA or gDNA, and it came from T cells, B-cell-depleted T cells, or PBMCs.

One Seattle source followed patients from active infection through their disease course. This clone was picked up one time. How the authors handled the data: Amplification from reference gene primers served as the basis for estimated nucleated cell counts. Clones were sequenced by immunoSEQ multiplex PCR, and TCRdb holds only the in-frame ones, with some missing. V and J calls and clone size are copied from that table; D and trimming were computed from the DNA. The sample has 300,000 to 400,000 clones, more than 70% seen once; the top ten hold around 6.6%. Germline assignment: CDR1 SEHNR and CDR2 FQNEAQ (reference sequence). V was cut by 5 bases and J by 4 bases, with 20 bases left in between. The CDR3 extends over 17 amino acids.

The receptor was isolated from a woman between 70 and 85 years old with COVID-19, enrolled during active disease. V is TRBV7-9 and J is TRBJ2-2; a possible D gene is TRBD1 (5 bases). Input material: peripheral blood. The DNA for the CDR3 is TGTGCCAGCAGCGGGATGTGGGGCAAGAAGAGCACCGGGGAGCTGTTTTTT. Protein product: CASSGMWGKKSTGELFF.